These 30 T cell receptor beta chains share one sample of origin, sequenced in a study of Graves' ophthalmopathy and Graves' hyperthyroidism. Amplification from RNA transcripts yielded the TCR beta CDR3 regions. Following a first-round RT-PCR that used HTBI primers, a second-round multiplex PCR was carried out. TCRdb called the multiplex PCR reads again in MiXCR, with one record for every CDR3 protein. The sample has 1 million to 1.3 million distinct CDR3 sequences, less than 45% seen once. The specimen was peripheral blood or thyroid tissue (not recorded which). Every receptor here comes from an adult man with Graves' hyperthyroidism.

This clonotype was detected only a few times. The rearrangement uses TRBV30 and TRBJ1-1; D gene unclear. Germline V gene sequence: CDR1 GTSNPN, CDR2 SVGIG (reference sequence). The CDR3 spans 13 residues. V was pared by 5 bases and J by 3 bases, with 13 bases between. This CDR3 reads CAWGSNWDTEAFF. CDR3 in DNA: TGTGCCTGGGGATCGAACTGGGACACTGAAGCTTTCTTT.

This clonotype was counted at least ten times. The chain joins TRBV11-3 to TRBJ1-5; 9 positions match TRBD1. Germline loops: CDR1 SGHNT, CDR2 YENEEA. The CDR3 runs to 19 residues. J was trimmed by 3 bases and V by 4 bases; bases with no gene match: 16. Here the CDR3 reads CASSWGNGQGWEDNQPQHF. The CDR3, as DNA: TGTGCCAGCAGCTGGGGGAATGGACAGGGGTGGGAGGACAATCAGCCCCAGCATTTT.

This clonotype was seen ten or more times. The chain links TRBV10-1 to TRBJ1-1; a possible D gene is TRBD1 (5 bases). The CDR3 covers 13 residues. V was shortened by 4 bases and J by 4 bases, with 10 bases between the two germline ends. The germline CDR1 and CDR2 sequences are WNHNN and SYGVQD (reference sequence). The chain's CDR3 is CASSASGTTEAFF. DNA of the CDR3: TGCGCCAGCAGTGCTTCAGGGACCACTGAAGCTTTCTTT.

In its sample, this clonotype was seen a few times. Here the CDR3 reads CASSLGQATTYEQYF. For the CDR3, the DNA is TGTGCCAGCAGTCTGGGACAGGCGACAACTTACGAGCAGTACTTC. The V call is TRBV6-6, the J call TRBJ2-7; 8 bases match TRBD1. V shed 5 bases and J 4 bases; nucleotides not matched to a gene: 10. The CDR3 is made up of 15 amino acids. The V gene's germline CDR1 is MNHNY and CDR2 SVGAGI (reference sequence).

This clonotype was counted between two and nine times. V is TRBV28 and J is TRBJ2-7; a possible D gene is TRBD1 (6 bases). The CDR3 contains 14 residues. Germline CDR1 MDHEN, CDR2 SYDVKM. Between the trimmed V and J ends, which lost 6 bases and 0 bases, there was a span of 12 bases. This CDR3 is CASRSRGRSYEQYF. CDR3 nucleotide sequence: TGTGCCAGCAGGAGCAGGGGACGCTCCTACGAGCAGTACTTC.

This clonotype was seen a few times. The V call is TRBV3-1, the J call TRBJ1-1; D ambiguous. Trimming cost V 1 base and J 3 bases, with 9 bases left between them. This CDR3 is built from 14 residues. Germline lookup yields CDR1 LGHDT and CDR2 YNNKEL (reference sequence). The CDR3 DNA reads as TGTGCCAGCAGCCAAGGGGGTTTCTACACTGAAGCTTTCTTT. Residues: CASSQGGFYTEAFF. Complete variable domain (other parts from reference TRBV3-1 and TRBJ1-1): DTAVSQTPKYLVTQMGNDKSIKCEQNLGHDTMYWYKQDSKKFLKIMFSYNNKELIINETVPNRFSPKSPDKAHLNLHINSLELGDSAVYFCASSQGGFYTEAFFGQGTRLTVV.

The gene calls are TRBV4-1 and TRBJ1-3, with a possible D match to TRBD1 (5 bases). Germline values: CDR1 MGHRA, CDR2 YSYEKL. The CDR3 sequence is 15 residues long. Trimming left V 3 bases short and J 8 bases short, with 17 bases between. Written as DNA, the CDR3 is TGCGCCAGCAGCCAGATGGGACTCTATGGCTACACCATATATTTT. Protein sequence: CASSQMGLYGYTIYF.

This clonotype was observed a few times. The chain is built from TRBV29-1 and TRBJ2-7; D remains ambiguous. Germline CDR1 SQVTM, CDR2 ANQGSEA. V was trimmed by 4 bases and J by 3 bases, leaving 10 bases between them. The CDR3 totals 12 residues. In nucleotides, the CDR3 is TGCAGCGTTGGAAAAGGGATCTACGAGCAGTACTTC. Residues: CSVGKGIYEQYF.

The rearrangement uses TRBV7-2 and TRBJ2-5, with TRBD1 identical over 7 bases. The junction had 9 bases not matched to a gene; V was cut back by 3 bases and J by 2 bases. Germline V gene data show CDR1 as SGHTA and CDR2 as FQGNSA. CDR3 length: 16 amino acids. The CDR3 DNA sequence: TGTGCCAGCAGCTTCTCACAGGGGCGGACACAAGAGACCCAGTACTTC. It encodes CASSFSQGRTQETQYF.

About this clonotype: An end of the junction does not agree with germline; a read error may underlie this. The gene calls are TRBV29-1 and TRBJ1-1, with 11 bases lining up with TRBD1. The germline CDR1 and CDR2 sequences are SQVTM and ANQGSEA. CDR3 length: 14 residues. The CDR3 reads CSVGGTGGVTEAFF. In DNA form, the CDR3 reads TGCAGCGTTGGGGGGACAGGGGGGGTGACTGAAGCCTTCTTT.

The chain combines TRBV2 with TRBJ1-1; TRBD1 matches at 7 bases. This CDR3 contains 15 residues. Germline V lookup: CDR1 SNHLY, CDR2 FYNNEI. J lost 10 bases, V lost 6 bases, and 17 bases had no gene match. CDR3 nucleotide sequence: TGTGCCAGCAGCCTCGCTTTGAAGGGGGCGCAAGGAGCTTTCTTT. This sequence encodes CASSLALKGAQGAFF.

The genes are TRBV12-3 or TRBV12-4 and TRBJ1-3, with D perhaps TRBD1 (5 bases). V dropped 6 bases and J dropped 2 bases, with 11 bases sitting between them. This CDR3 is built from 14 residues. The CDR3 bases are TGTGCCAGCAGCAATTGGGGGACTGGAAACACCATATATTTT. The encoded protein is CASSNWGTGNTIYF.

This clonotype was detected many times. V is TRBV20-1 and J is TRBJ2-5; 7 bases agree with TRBD2. The CDR3 has 14 residues. Per germline, CDR1 DFQATT and CDR2 SNEGSKA (reference sequence). Trimming removed 6 bases from V and 7 bases from J; junction bases left unmatched: 14. CDR3 residues: CSATLLAARATQYF. In DNA, the CDR3 is TGCAGTGCCACCCTCCTAGCGGCCCGGGCGACCCAGTACTTC.

This clonotype was seen many times. This rearrangement joins TRBV29-1 to TRBJ1-2, with 8 positions matching TRBD1. CDR3 length: 14 residues. Trimming took 0 bases from V and 8 from J; bases not matched to a gene: 8. In germline, CDR1 is SQVTM, CDR2 ANQGSEA. CDR3 sequence reads: CSVEEVAGGRGYTF. CDR3 DNA: TGCAGCGTTGAAGAGGTTGCAGGGGGCAGAGGCTACACCTTC.

This clonotype was seen repeatedly, ten times or more. The rearrangement joins TRBV5-6 to TRBJ1-6; no firm D call. The CDR3 has 13 residues. Between the trimmed V and J ends, which lost 1 base and 6 bases, there was a span of 5 bases. The V gene's germline CDR1 is SGHDT and CDR2 YYEEEE. CDR3 loop: CASSLSRNSPLHF. As DNA, the CDR3 is TGTGCCAGCAGCTTGTCCCGTAATTCACCCCTCCACTTT.

This clonotype was recorded many times. The chain carries TRBV6-5 and TRBJ1-6; 10 bases are shared with TRBD1. The CDR3 loop spans 15 amino acids. CDR1 MNHEY and CDR2 SVGAGI come from the germline V gene. V lost 4 bases to trimming and J lost 7 bases; unmatched junction nucleotides: 4. The CDR3 nucleotides read TGTGCCAGCAGTTTGCCGGGACAGGGGAATTCACCCCTCCACTTT. Amino acid sequence: CASSLPGQGNSPLHF.

Many counts were recorded for this clonotype. The V call is TRBV10-2, the J call TRBJ1-6; 7 bases agree with TRBD1. CDR3 size: 13 residues. Losses at the gene ends were 6 bases for V and 8 bases for J; bases not matched to a gene: 4. CDR1 and CDR2 (germline): WSHSY, SAAADI. The CDR3 DNA reads as TGCGCCAGCAGCACAGGGGACTATTCACCCCTCCACTTT. Protein sequence: CASSTGDYSPLHF.

This clonotype has just a few counts. This chain uses TRBV19 with TRBJ1-4; D ambiguous. V dropped 5 bases and J dropped 8 bases, with 21 bases sitting between them. This CDR3 is built from 16 residues. Germline CDR1 reads LNHDA; CDR2 reads SQIVND (reference sequence). The CDR3 here is CASSPSRSTRIEKLFF. For the CDR3, the DNA is TGTGCCAGTAGTCCGTCCCGGTCCACCAGGATAGAAAAACTGTTTTTT.

This clonotype was counted many times. V is TRBV10-3 and J is TRBJ1-2; D not certain. CDR3 length: 11 residues. V lost 5 bases and J 8 bases, leaving 9 bases between the germline ends. CDR1 ENHRY and CDR2 SYGVKD come from the germline V gene. CDR3 sequence reads: CAISSPSGYTF. In nucleotides, the CDR3 is TGTGCCATCAGTTCTCCGTCGGGCTACACCTTC.

A remark on this clonotype: The conserved phenylalanine or tryptophan is not found at the CDR3 terminus, so this likely reflects a read error. The genes are TRBV19 and TRBJ1-1, with D hard to call. The CDR3 is 13 residues long. The germline V gene encodes CDR1 LNHDA and CDR2 SQIVND (reference sequence). V was pared by 8 bases and J by 11 bases, with 21 bases between. CDR3 sequence (DNA): TGTGCCAGTTCCCTACACGTGAACACTTGGGCTTTCTCT. This sequence encodes CASSLHVNTWAFS.

This clonotype was counted between two and nine times. This chain connects TRBV5-1 to TRBJ1-3; 10 bases agree with TRBD1. The junction had 10 bases not matched to a gene; V was cut back by 1 base and J by 0 bases. CDR1 is SGHRS and CDR2 is YFSETQ in the germline V gene. The CDR3 sequence is 19 residues long. The CDR3 DNA sequence: TGCGCCAGCAGCTTGACACCGGGACAGGGGCCGAGCTCTGGAAACACCATATATTTT. Amino acids: CASSLTPGQGPSSGNTIYF.

The sample holds many counts of this clonotype. The rearrangement links TRBV5-8 to TRBJ1-1; a weak D match, TRBD1 (6 bases). The V gene lost 1 base and the J gene lost 4 bases, with 11 bases spanning the gap. Germline V lookup: CDR1 SGHTS, CDR2 YDEGEE. The CDR3 loop spans 14 amino acids. As DNA, the CDR3 is TGTGCCAGCAGCTTGCAACAGGGCAGCACTGAAGCTTTCTTT. As protein: CASSLQQGSTEAFF. Full variable domain (rest looked up from reference TRBV5-8 and TRBJ1-1): EAGVTQSPTHLIKTRGQQATLRCSPISGHTSVYWYQQALGLGLQFLLWYDEGEERNRGNFPPRFSGRQFPNYSSELNVNALELEDSALYLCASSLQQGSTEAFFGQGTRLTVV.

The V call is TRBV25-1, the J call TRBJ1-3; unclear D gene. The CDR3 runs to 13 residues. CDR1 is MGHDK, CDR2 SYGVNS, per germline. The ends were cut back, 3 bases at V and 8 bases at J, with 11 bases in the middle. The CDR3 DNA follows: TGTGCCAGCAGTGACCCGGGCAGTCACACCATATATTTT. This translates into CASSDPGSHTIYF.

This chain uses TRBV6-4 with TRBJ1-5; no clear D gene. Germline V gene data show CDR1 as MRHNA and CDR2 as SNTAGT. CDR3 size: 13 residues. Between the trimmed V and J ends, which lost 5 bases and 3 bases, there was a span of 8 bases. CDR3 sequence: CASSPELNQPQHF. Written as DNA, the CDR3 is TGTGCCAGCAGTCCGGAGCTCAATCAGCCCCAGCATTTT.

Concerning this clonotype: The junction differs from germline at one of its ends, possibly a read error. The gene calls are TRBV11-2 and TRBJ2-7; D uncertain. Germline CDR1 reads SGHAT; CDR2 reads FQNNGV. The CDR3 contains 16 residues. Here the CDR3 DNA reads TGCGCCGGCAGCCAAGAGTCGGGCCTAGTCATCTACGAGCAGTACTTC. Translating gives CAGSQESGLVIYEQYF.

The sample holds many counts of this clonotype. The chain has TRBV11-2 and TRBJ2-7; no firm D call. V was clipped by 0 bases and J by 2 bases, with 14 bases between them. The length of the CDR3 is 16 residues. Germline V gives CDR1 SGHAT, CDR2 FQNNGV. CDR3 sequence reads: CASSLDFGSTAYEQYF. CDR3 nucleotides: TGTGCCAGCAGCTTAGATTTTGGCAGTACCGCCTACGAGCAGTACTTC.

V usage is TRBV7-8 and J usage is TRBJ2-2; TRBD1 agrees at 12 bases. Trimming at V came to 5 bases and at J to 0 bases, leaving 13 bases not matched to a gene. Germline CDR1 SGHVS, CDR2 FQNEAQ. The CDR3 is 20 amino acids. DNA of the CDR3: TGTGCCAGCAGCCCGGGACAGGGGGCGGGAGGCGCAACGAACACCGGGGAGCTGTTTTTT. This translates into CASSPGQGAGGATNTGELFF.

In its sample, this clonotype was seen once. The rearrangement links TRBV29-1 to TRBJ2-5; D is unclear. V dropped 2 bases and J dropped 4 bases, with 8 bases sitting between them. Germline V gene lookup returns CDR1 SQVTM and CDR2 ANQGSEA. The CDR3 has 12 amino acids. The CDR3 loop reads CSVEWAVETQYF. Here the CDR3 DNA reads TGCAGCGTTGAATGGGCTGTAGAGACCCAGTACTTC.

Of note for this clonotype: This clone may be a read error of a much larger clone one base away. The chain carries TRBV19 and TRBJ1-1; tentative D call: TRBD1 (5 bases). The CDR3 length is 13 residues. Germline V gene data show CDR1 as LNHDA and CDR2 as SQIVND (reference sequence). This chain's CDR3 is CASSLLGQEEASF. As DNA, the CDR3 is TGTGCCAGTAGTCTGCTGGGGCAAGAGGAAGCTTCCTTT.

The rearrangement joins TRBV5-8 to TRBJ1-2; a possible D gene is TRBD1 (5 bases). This CDR3 comprises 16 residues. The germline V gene encodes CDR1 SGHTS and CDR2 YDEGEE. Trimming cost V 4 bases and J 4 bases, with 20 bases left between them. CDR3 residues: CASSQDGVDSTYGYTF. In nucleotides, the CDR3 is TGTGCCAGCAGCCAAGATGGGGTCGACAGTACCTATGGCTACACCTTC.